This TCR beta chain was observed in a study of T cells in Graves' hyperthyroidism and ophthalmopathy. Turning to the study itself: It was at initial diagnosis, before any treatment, that peripheral blood was collected.

This clonotype came up many times. Newly diagnosed hyperthyroidism, duration under 2 months, in patients aged 18 to 65. From more than 9.5 ml of fresh peripheral blood, PBMCs were isolated. CDR1 and CDR2 (germline): MDHEN, SYDVKM. CDR3 length: 17 amino acids. Trimming took 3 bases from V and 0 from J, leaving 15 bases between them. RNA transcripts were the template for amplifying TCR beta CDR3 regions. A set of HTBI primers served as the primers for a first-round RT-PCR of the TCR CDR3. TCRdb used MiXCR to reprocess the multiplex PCR reads, holding one entry per CDR3 protein. The repertoire consists of around 690,000 distinct CDR3 sequences, with 17% occurring once and the leading ten covering around 15%.

This sequence was found in a man aged 50 to 59 with Graves' hyperthyroidism. Sequencing was done on a sample of blood. This rearrangement joins TRBV28 to TRBJ1-5, with D perhaps TRBD1 (6 bases). CDR3 bases: TGTGCCAGCAGTTTCTTTTTCCGACAGGATAGCAATCAGCCCCAGCATTTT. Protein: CASSFFFRQDSNQPQHF. Full variable domain (rest looked up from reference TRBV28 and TRBJ1-5): DVKVTQSSRYLVKRTGEKVFLECVQDMDHENMFWYRQDPGLGLRLIYFSYDVKMKEKGDIPEGYSVSREKKERFSLILESASTNQTSMYLCASSFFFRQDSNQPQHFGDGTRLSIL.